The sequence of this TCR beta chain was determined in a study of T-cell memory formation after mild COVID-19. Turning to the study itself: Clusters were largely donor specific. Study-wide findings and caveats: Whether second-wave clones peaking at day 37 were SARS-CoV-2 specific went unconfirmed.

Only one count was recorded for this clonotype. The antigen is unknown. The authors produced TCR alpha and TCR beta cDNA libraries with sample barcodes and UMIs by 5'RACE using constant-segment primers. MiXCR, run by TCRdb on the 5' RACE reads, gives a single entry per CDR3 protein. The sample lists hundreds of thousands of distinct CDR3 sequences, roughly 18% seen once, with more than 10% in the top ten. The V gene's germline CDR1 is LNHDA and CDR2 SQIVND (reference sequence). The CDR3 is made up of 15 amino acids. Trimming cost V 8 bases and J 4 bases, with 20 bases left between them. The TCR was taken from an adult woman who had mild COVID-19 (a few samples of this study predate the infection). Cell type and time point are not known. What was sequenced was PBMCs or a T cell subset sorted from them (not recorded which). V usage is TRBV19 and J usage is TRBJ1-2, with D maybe TRBD1 (6 bases). The CDR3, as DNA: TGTGCCAGTCGAGACGAGGGGGATTGGATCTATGGCTACACCTTC. Translating it yields CASRDEGDWIYGYTF.